These 25 T cell receptor beta chains originate from one sample sequenced in a study of T cells after yellow fever vaccination. TCRdb independently ran MiXCR on the 5' RACE reads; one entry per CDR3 protein. The sample yields some 320,000 distinct CDR3 sequences, 4% to 5.5% seen once. The sequences come from PBMCs, collected 15 days after the yellow fever booster vaccination. The origin of the receptors is a man between 18 and 35 years old who received the YFV17D yellow fever vaccine.

This chain joins TRBV28 and TRBJ1-6; TRBD1 might be the D (5 bases). There are 16 residues in the CDR3. In germline, CDR1 is MDHEN, CDR2 SYDVKM. V was shortened by 3 bases and J by 4 bases, with 13 bases between the two germline ends. CDR3 sequence reads: CASSLVGAGYNSPLHF. The CDR3 DNA follows: TGTGCCAGCAGTTTGGTTGGGGCAGGGTATAATTCACCCCTCCACTTT.

The V gene is TRBV15, the J gene TRBJ2-5; weak D call: TRBD2 (5 bases). Germline assignment: CDR1 LNHNV and CDR2 YYDKDF (reference sequence). The CDR3 loop spans 17 amino acids. V lost 1 base and J 2 bases, leaving 17 bases between the germline ends. CDR3 sequence: CATSRAGSGYAQETQYF. In DNA form, the CDR3 reads TGTGCCACCAGCAGAGCAGGAAGCGGCTATGCACAAGAGACCCAGTACTTC.

This clonotype was observed at least ten times. DNA for the CDR3: TGCGCCAGCAGCACCGGGGCGGCTGGGGCCAACGTCCTGACTTTC. Translation: CASSTGAAGANVLTF. The chain couples TRBV5-1 to TRBJ2-6; either TRBD1 or TRBD2 may fit D (5 bases each). V lost 4 bases and J lost 2, with 10 bases in between. Per the germline V gene, CDR1 is SGHRS and CDR2 is YFSETQ. There are 15 residues in the CDR3.

The table lists this clonotype with many counts. This chain joins TRBV5-6 and TRBJ2-7; D is possibly TRBD1 or TRBD2 (5 bases each). CDR1 is SGHDT, CDR2 YYEEEE, per germline. CDR3 length: 14 amino acids. Trimming took off 4 bases at V and 2 bases at J, with 13 bases between the two ends. The DNA of the CDR3 is TGTGCCAGCAGCCGGGACCGGGAAACCTACGAGCAGTACTTC. Its translation: CASSRDRETYEQYF. The full variable domain, in which reference TRBV5-6 and TRBJ2-7 provide the parts outside the CDR3, is DAGVTQSPTHLIKTRGQQVTLRCSPKSGHDTVSWYQQALGQGPQFIFQYYEEEERQRGNFPDRFSGHQFPNYSSELNVNALLLGDSALYLCASSRDRETYEQYFGPGTRLTVT.

This chain connects TRBV9 to TRBJ2-1, with TRBD2 matching over 7 bases. Trimming cost V 2 bases and J 10 bases; bases outside gene matches: 6. The germline CDR1 and CDR2 sequences are SGDLS and YYNGEE. The CDR3 runs to 13 residues. The CDR3 reads CASSVGGFEEQFF. The CDR3 nucleotides are TGTGCCAGCAGCGTGGGAGGGTTCGAGGAGCAGTTCTTC.

Many counts were recorded for this clonotype. The chain joins TRBV6-6 to TRBJ2-7, with TRBD1 matching 8 bases. CDR1 and CDR2 from the germline V gene are MNHNY and SVGAGI (reference sequence). The CDR3 runs 11 residues. J lost 9 bases, V lost 6 bases, and 4 bases had no gene match. CDR3 coding DNA: TGTGCCAGCAGGCAGGGGGCTCGGCAGTACGTC. It is translated as CASRQGARQYV.

This clonotype came up many times. The rearrangement uses TRBV12-3 or TRBV12-4 and TRBJ2-5, with D hard to call. Trimming removed 8 bases at V and 1 base at J, with 11 bases between. This CDR3 is built from 13 residues. The CDR3 is CASGWMVQETQYF. CDR3 sequence (DNA): TGTGCCAGCGGTTGGATGGTCCAAGAGACCCAGTACTTC.

In its sample, this clonotype was seen a few times. The chain links TRBV27 to TRBJ1-2; unclear D gene. V gave up 3 bases and J gave up 5 bases, with 10 bases separating them. Germline CDR1 is MNHEY and CDR2 is SMNVEV (reference sequence). The CDR3 spans 13 residues. CDR3 nucleotides: TGTGCCAGCAGTTTTGTATCAGGATATGGCTACACCTTC. Residues: CASSFVSGYGYTF.

This clonotype showed up just a few times. The genes are TRBV15 and TRBJ2-2; 7 nucleotides line up with TRBD1. Trimming cost V 3 bases and J 6 bases; bases outside gene matches: 4. The CDR3 length is 14 residues. CDR1 is LNHNV, CDR2 YYDKDF, per germline (reference sequence). CDR3 region: CATSSRGFAGELFF. The CDR3 bases are TGTGCCACCAGCAGCAGGGGGTTTGCCGGGGAGCTGTTTTTT.

This clonotype occurred a few times. V usage is TRBV9 and J usage is TRBJ2-7, with TRBD2 as a possible D gene (6 bases). Deletions cut 0 bases from V and 6 bases from J, with 10 bases between. The CDR3 sequence is 13 residues long. CDR1 is SGDLS and CDR2 is YYNGEE in the germline V gene. CDR3 coding DNA: TGTGCCAGCAGCGTAGAACTAGCCGGCGAGCAGTACTTC. This codes for CASSVELAGEQYF. Variable domain in full (rest from reference TRBV9 and TRBJ2-7): DSGVTQTPKHLITATGQRVTLRCSPRSGDLSVYWYQQSLDQGLQFLIQYYNGEERAKGNILERFSAQQFPDLHSELNLSSLELGDSALYFCASSVELAGEQYFGPGTRLTVT.

This clonotype came up many times. V is TRBV27 and J is TRBJ1-1; D remains unclear. Germline V gives CDR1 MNHEY, CDR2 SMNVEV (reference sequence). The CDR3 consists of 14 residues. V shed 6 bases and J shed 1 base, with 12 bases lying between them. CDR3 amino acids: CASSVRPGNTEAFF. In DNA, the CDR3 is TGTGCCAGCAGCGTCAGACCTGGGAACACTGAAGCTTTCTTT.

This clonotype was observed a few times. The rearrangement links TRBV20-1 to TRBJ2-1; D is perhaps TRBD1 or TRBD2 (6 bases each). The ends were cut back, 4 bases at V and 5 bases at J, with 18 bases in the middle. This CDR3 spans 15 amino acids. Germline CDR1 DFQATT, CDR2 SNEGSKA (reference sequence). CDR3 coding DNA: TGCAGTGCTACCCTCCGGGGGCCTACGGACAATGAGCAGTTCTTC. Residues: CSATLRGPTDNEQFF.

There are many counts of this clonotype. The chain couples TRBV29-1 to TRBJ2-7; D gene ambiguous. Germline CDR1 SQVTM, CDR2 ANQGSEA. V was pared by 4 bases and J by 3 bases, with 7 bases between. The CDR3 totals 11 residues. Here the CDR3 reads CSVGSLYEQYV. The CDR3 DNA follows: TGCAGCGTTGGTTCGCTCTACGAGCAGTACGTC.

This clonotype has just a few counts. The rearrangement uses TRBV7-9 and TRBJ1-2; D is undetermined. The CDR3 is 14 residues long. Trimming took 1 base from V and 4 from J, leaving 10 bases between them. Germline assignment: CDR1 SEHNR and CDR2 FQNEAQ (reference sequence). The CDR3 loop is CASSLDGIRYGYTF. As DNA, the CDR3 is TGTGCCAGCAGCTTAGACGGGATCCGCTATGGCTACACCTTC.

This clonotype was seen ten or more times. The rearrangement links TRBV4-3 to TRBJ2-3, with a tentative D call TRBD1 (5 bases). The germline CDR1 and CDR2 sequences are LGHNA and YSLEER. The CDR3 sequence is 15 residues long. The V and J ends lost 0 bases and 4 bases respectively, with 11 bases between them. The CDR3 loop is CASSQEGAESDTQYF. As DNA, the CDR3 is TGCGCCAGCAGCCAAGAAGGGGCAGAATCAGATACGCAGTATTTT.

This clonotype was counted at least ten times. CDR3 region: CASSPAHETYEQYV. The CDR3, as DNA: TGTGCCAGCAGCCCCGCCCACGAAACCTACGAGCAGTACGTC. This chain uses TRBV5-5 with TRBJ2-7; no clear D. Per germline, CDR1 SGHKS and CDR2 YYEKEE (reference sequence). This CDR3 is 14 amino acids long. The V end was cut by 4 bases, the J end by 2 bases, with 13 bases between.

In its sample, this clonotype was seen many times. The rearrangement joins TRBV15 to TRBJ1-3; D uncertain. The CDR3 extends over 13 amino acids. From germline, CDR1 is LNHNV and CDR2 YYDKDF (reference sequence). V dropped 1 base and J dropped 7 bases, with 8 bases sitting between them. In nucleotides, the CDR3 is TGTGCCACCAGCAGAGGGGCGGGGAACACCATATATTTT. Translated, it gives CATSRGAGNTIYF.

This clonotype was recorded at least ten times. J is TRBJ2-7 and V is TRBV7-2, with D perhaps TRBD1 or TRBD2 (5 bases each). The V gene lost 3 bases and the J gene lost 3 bases, with 18 bases spanning the gap. Germline values: CDR1 SGHTA, CDR2 FQGNSA. The CDR3 is 16 residues long. CDR3 nucleotides: TGTGCCAGCAGCTTTTTCCCGGGACCGACGGACTACGAGCAGTACTTC. Its translation is CASSFFPGPTDYEQYF. Full variable domain (remainder filled in from reference TRBV7-2 and TRBJ2-7): GAGVSQSPSNKVTEKGKDVELRCDPISGHTALYWYRQSLGQGLEFLIYFQGNSAPDKSGLPSDRFSAERTGGSVSTLTIQRTQQEDSAVYLCASSFFPGPTDYEQYFGPGTRLTVT.

This clonotype came up many times. The DNA of the CDR3 is TGTGCCACGACTAGCGGGGGGCCTCCGGATACGCAGTATTTT. Protein: CATTSGGPPDTQYF. The gene calls are TRBV28 and TRBJ2-3, with 13 bases aligning to TRBD2. Trimming removed 10 bases from V and 6 bases from J; junction bases left unmatched: 7. The CDR3 runs to 14 residues. Germline CDR1 reads MDHEN; CDR2 reads SYDVKM.

This clonotype showed up many times. The gene calls are TRBV20-1 and TRBJ1-5; no clear D gene. The V gene lost 0 bases and the J gene lost 0 bases, with 9 bases spanning the gap. Per the germline V gene, CDR1 is DFQATT and CDR2 is SNEGSKA (reference sequence). The CDR3 extends over 15 amino acids. The CDR3 nucleotides are TGCAGTGCTAGAGAAGAGGGATATAGCAATCAGCCCCAGCATTTT. This gives the protein CSAREEGYSNQPQHF.

This clonotype was observed a few times. The V gene is TRBV7-2, the J gene TRBJ2-6, with D tentatively TRBD1 (6 bases). Trimming shortened V by 6 bases and J by 0 bases, and 15 bases separated the two germline ends. CDR1 SGHTA and CDR2 FQGNSA come from the germline V gene. The CDR3 is made up of 17 amino acids. The chain's CDR3 is CASRLHDRPSGANVLTF. CDR3 DNA sequence: TGTGCCAGCAGACTGCATGACAGGCCCTCTGGGGCCAACGTCCTGACTTTC.

The V gene is TRBV4-1, the J gene TRBJ1-5; D perhaps matches TRBD1 (5 bases). With 4 bases removed from V and 1 base from J, the gap between germline ends came to 17 bases. The CDR3 loop spans 17 amino acids. Germline V gene sequence: CDR1 MGHRA, CDR2 YSYEKL. The CDR3 loop is CASSRDAARASNQPQHF. CDR3 coding DNA: TGCGCCAGCAGCCGAGACGCGGCCAGGGCAAGCAATCAGCCCCAGCATTTT.

This clonotype came up many times. The CDR3 DNA sequence: TGTGCCACCAGTCCCCGGACTAGCGGATATACAGATACGCAGTATTTT. Translation gives CATSPRTSGYTDTQYF. The V and J genes are TRBV24-1 and TRBJ2-3; 10 positions match TRBD2. V lost 6 bases, J lost 3 bases, and 8 bases stayed unmatched. This CDR3 comprises 16 residues. Germline assignment: CDR1 KGHDR and CDR2 SFDVKD.

This clonotype appeared many times. The chain has TRBV20-1 and TRBJ2-7; TRBD1 aligns across 9 bases. The CDR3 has 12 amino acids. Germline CDR1 and CDR2: DFQATT and SNEGSKA (reference sequence). The CDR3 sequence is CSLGGDRDEQYF. The DNA of the CDR3 is TGCAGCTTGGGCGGGGACAGGGACGAGCAGTACTTC.

This rearrangement joins TRBV7-2 to TRBJ2-6, with D unclear. This CDR3 spans 19 amino acids. CDR1 and CDR2 (germline): SGHTA, FQGNSA. V was shortened by 2 bases and J by 0 bases, with 17 bases between the two germline ends. In DNA form, the CDR3 reads TGTGCCAGCAGCTTACGGGCGACCTTCCTAGGCTCTGGGGCCAACGTCCTGACTTTC. Residues: CASSLRATFLGSGANVLTF.